The rows below give T cell receptor beta chains drawn from one sample of a study of T-cell reconstitution after alpha-beta-depleted transplantation in children. TCRdb itself ran the PCR reads through MiXCR, one entry per CDR3 protein. The sample records some 550,000 distinct CDR3 sequences, around 19% being singletons. This sample comprised PBMCs from the stem cell graft donor, obtained from the stem cell graft. These receptor sequences come from a human donor who donated a stem cell graft to a child with acute lymphoblastic leukemia. Each CDR3 is given with its conserved first and last residue. Clone size is shown for a subset of rows, as once, few, many or a class of expanded clone.

many,TRBV24-1,CATSDSSSGVANTGELFF
few,TRBV5-6,CASSLEGPNIQYF
-,TRBV5-1,CASSLGSVNTGELFF
-,TRBV29-1,CSVVEGTGELFF
-,TRBV3-1,CASSQDRRTTEQYF
few,TRBV27,CASSLVGQSYVWGSYNEQFF
few,TRBV7-9,CASRRTSGEETQYF
few,TRBV11-1,CASSEDKAAYYEQYF
many,TRBV5-1,CASSLEGGETQYF
-,TRBV27,CASSSIYNEQFF
few,TRBV20-1,CSARGWQSNTEAFF
-,TRBV20-1,CSAPMVAEPQETQYF
-,TRBV7-9,CASSWGQGDGIGYTF
-,TRBV5-1,CASSLATIHEQFF
few,TRBV5-1,CASSLAGYVGEQFF
-,TRBV5-1,CASSPRTGYGYTF
few,TRBV7-3,CASSPTSPSNEQYF
few,TRBV5-1,CASSLAANQETQYF
few,TRBV5-4,CASSPGPGSYEQYF
-,TRBV9,CASSPTGTGGGGYTF
few,TRBV7-9,CASSLGLTGNTEAFF
few,TRBV5-6,CASSLLAWLNTEAFF
-,TRBV2,CASSRDHRETQYF
few,TRBV29-1,CSVEPTDTQYF
-,TRBV5-1,CASSFGTSGILETQYF
few,TRBV7-2,CASSLTYQGARAEQYF
-,TRBV9,CASSASGHEQYF
-,TRBV11-1,CASSRRGGLSRAPTDTQYF
few,TRBV15,CATSSDSSGANVLTF
-,TRBV7-9,CASSLEMWQTYNDQFF
-,TRBV7-9,CASSSPEKGNTEAFF
few,TRBV20-1,CSARETGENIQYF
many,TRBV5-1,CASSWGDDPIAGEAFF
-,TRBV6-6,CASSYSTGEEAFF
-,TRBV6-5,CASSYSMMPGLQETQYF
few,TRBV12-3/TRBV12-4,CASSIGGRRDTGELFF
few,TRBV10-1,CASSEREAYNEQFF
few,TRBV10-3,CAISGNFLQGTETQYF
-,TRBV2,CASRADSYNEQFF
-,TRBV14,CASSQEQFHEQYF
-,TRBV29-1,CSVGDGETQYF
few,TRBV27,CASRVTGGRGTEAFF
-,TRBV20-1,CSASGQFGLNEQFF
few,TRBV30,CAWSDGTGADTQYF